This T cell receptor beta chain was captured in a study of HIV-infected patients and healthy controls (TCRdb year 2014). For context, the study as a whole: Although they stayed below normal ranges, CD4 counts in most of the 16 patients rose modestly but significantly after three months of therapy. CD8 counts did not change consistently during early therapy, while the CD4:CD8 ratio increased slightly. An undetectable viral load was attained by 11 of 16 patients by the second bleed and by all patients after a further year of therapy. Patients lacked overall T-cell lymphocytopenia, and total CDR3 counts per chain did not differ significantly from controls. The study tested whether deep TCR repertoire sequencing of HIV patients' small blood samples could capture immune perturbation and reconstitution.

CDR1 MNHEY and CDR2 SVGEGT were looked up in the germline V gene. V sheds 0 bases and J sheds 0 bases, leaving 11 bases between their ends. The CDR3 spans 16 residues, from the cysteine through the phenylalanine. Only the CDR3 portion is preserved as DNA: 48 bases, with reading frame beginning at the first base. SuperScript III was used to reverse transcribe 500 ng RNA with primers targeting the alpha and beta constant regions. Separate alpha and beta chain libraries were made by chain-specific third strand synthesis with multiplexing indices. The protocol used a single primer pair to amplify all rearrangements within a chain, which avoided primer bias, and attached molecular barcodes to each cDNA molecule. Purified cDNA was ligated with T4 RNA Ligase 1 onto a 5' RACE adapter bearing a random hexamer and the SP2 sequencing primer site. Second strand synthesis was performed with Phusion polymerase and primed from the SP2 site, and slow temperature ramps were applied to favor optimal annealing. Two random hexamer sequences, both added before amplification and joined together, made up the 12-nucleotide barcode of each molecule. A short first PCR added P5 and P7 adapter elements plus a second index, followed by an approximately 23-cycle amplification PCR with P5s and P7 primers. A total of 25 to 30 PCR cycles were applied to the libraries, which were quantified on a Qubit, sized on a Bioanalyzer, and diluted to roughly 4.4 nM. Sequencing of the normalized libraries was performed on an Illumina MiSeq with 2 x 250 paired-end kits. Reverse transcription reactions were cleaned up on MinElute columns and eluted into approximately 10 ul Tris-Cl. The adapter ligations were run for approximately 23 hours at 16 degrees C, and AMPure XP beads at a 1:1 ratio were afterwards used to clean them. The authors' pipeline ran thus. Demultiplexed FASTQ files were processed with a modified Decombinator that output V, J, insert and barcode information. Sequences that shared a barcode but differed from the dominant sequence were discarded as errors, and original cDNA molecules were estimated by counting barcodes clustered at Levenshtein distance 3. The R packages ineq, vegan, igraph and RCytoscape were used for downstream analyses, together with IMGT nomenclature and CDR3 definitions. To avoid skew from clonal expansion, each TCR was counted once, and V gene usage was computed over distinct sequences. Unique CDR3 amino acid sequences within a donor were connected in similarity networks whenever two sequences differed by a single Levenshtein edit. In the repertoires, a search was made for a compiled set of published HIV-specific CDR3s (approximately 90 alpha, several hundred beta) and CMV-specific CDR3s (approximately 13 alpha, roughly 250 beta). Random subsampling to size-matched repertoires showed patients' decreased diversity was not caused by their lower sequence numbers. TCRdb trimmed public reads at Q25 via fastp, called clones via MiXCR and kept in-frame beta chains. CDR3 protein sequences are deduplicated, and each keeps its most common genes and DNA. TCRdb, not the original authors, processed these V and J calls. The sample table records about 9,600 distinct CDR3 sequences; 7.3% of these occur just once. The top ten clonotypes cover around 36% of the sample.

As regards this clonotype: Its specific antigen is unknown. Base qualities are not at hand, and no much larger clone is one base apart.

The full study reports these points: MAIT cell alpha-chain CDR3s were present at high frequency in healthy controls but severely depleted in HIV+ repertoires. Comparisons were complicated by unequal numbers of distinct sequences between patients and controls, and rare events from HIV-infected data were overweighted by size-matching. Processing included only sixteen HIV-infected individuals, and this was regarded by the authors as a major limit on how widely the findings apply. In the study, no determination of donor HLA types was made. Mean usage differed significantly between HIV-infected patients and controls for eight alpha and eight beta V genes. HIV-associated CDR3s exhibited a significant reduction in frequency during therapy, whereas CMV-associated CDR3s exhibited no significant change, although the majority increased in frequency. Both the Jaccard index and the count of highly shared sequences showed that healthy controls shared more CDR3s between individuals than HIV+ patients did. Roughly threefold more distinct CDR3s and higher Shannon diversity were observed in healthy control repertoires than in untreated HIV+ repertoires. The dynamics of distinct T-cell subpopulations could not be separated, and sequencing depth was restricted, because whole blood was used. Significantly higher mean Gini indices were seen in HIV-infected repertoires than in controls, possibly reflecting oligoclonality. The pairing of alpha and beta chains was not determined in the samples. Size-matched repertoire data did not replicate the apparent post-therapy recovery of the Gini index in HIV-infected patients. The study cohorts differed slightly in age and sex profile, but those differences did not account for the observed differences in diversity.

Since whole blood was used without any cell fractionation, the repertoire reflected all peripheral T cells in unsorted form. For RNA extraction, around 2.5 ml of peripheral blood was collected into Tempus tubes. The first sixteen eligible patients were processed from the enrolled HIV-infected adults, who had not yet received antiretroviral therapy and were about to begin treatment. Treatment interruptions were among the grounds for excluding patients from enrollment, as were febrile or AIDS-related illness, tumors, hepatitis B or C coinfection, immunomodulatory therapy and recent vaccination. The TURBO-DNase kit was used to remove leftover genomic DNA, and GLOBINclear was used to deplete globin mRNA. Just before antiretroviral therapy was started, pretreatment blood was collected from HIV-infected patients.

The chain couples TRBV6-2 or TRBV6-3 to TRBJ2-5; the D gene is possibly TRBD1 or TRBD2, with 5 bases matching each. The specimen comprised blood, sampled before antiretroviral therapy. This sequence originates from an adult with HIV infection. In nucleotide form, the sequence is TGTGCCAGCAGTTACTCGGTGGGGACGTACCAAGAGACCCAGTACTTC. This encodes CASSYSVGTYQETQYF.